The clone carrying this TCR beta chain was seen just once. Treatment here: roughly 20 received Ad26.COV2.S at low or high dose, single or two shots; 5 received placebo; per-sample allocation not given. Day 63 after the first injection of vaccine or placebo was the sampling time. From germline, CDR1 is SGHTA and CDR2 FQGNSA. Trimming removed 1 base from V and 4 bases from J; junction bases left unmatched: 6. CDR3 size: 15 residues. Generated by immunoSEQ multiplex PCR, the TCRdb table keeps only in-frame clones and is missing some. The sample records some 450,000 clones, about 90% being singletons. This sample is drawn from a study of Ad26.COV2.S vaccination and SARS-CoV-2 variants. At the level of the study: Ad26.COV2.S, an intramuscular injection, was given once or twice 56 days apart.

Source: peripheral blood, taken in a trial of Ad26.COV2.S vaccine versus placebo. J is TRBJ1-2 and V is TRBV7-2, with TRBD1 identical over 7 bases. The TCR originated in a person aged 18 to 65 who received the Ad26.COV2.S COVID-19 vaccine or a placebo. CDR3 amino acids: CASSLGWDSSYGYTF. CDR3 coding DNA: TGTGCCAGCAGCTTAGGATGGGACAGCTCCTATGGCTACACCTTC.